The next 23 T cell receptor beta chains were all read from a single sample in a study of T-cell reconstitution after alpha-beta-depleted transplantation in children. Preparation of the TCRbeta library involved a method that used unique molecular identifiers. MiXCR was run by TCRdb on the PCR reads, yielding one entry per CDR3 protein. The table lists roughly 100,000 distinct CDR3 sequences, around 7% of them singletons. This material consisted of PBMCs, taken before TCRalphabeta/CD19-depleted stem cell transplant. The receptors come from a boy younger than 10 with acute lymphoblastic leukemia, due to receive a stem cell transplant.

This clonotype was detected ten times or more. The chain joins TRBV5-1 to TRBJ2-1, with TRBD2 as a possible D gene (5 bases). Looked up from germline, CDR1 is SGHRS and CDR2 is YFSETQ. Trimming took off 0 bases at V and 2 bases at J, with 9 bases between the two ends. There are 15 residues in the CDR3. The CDR3 bases are TGCGCCAGCAGCTTGGACGGGGTGGCCTACAATGAGCAGTTCTTC. As protein: CASSLDGVAYNEQFF.

In its sample, this clonotype was seen many times. V is TRBV6-2 or TRBV6-3 and J is TRBJ1-6; TRBD1 is a possible D gene (6 bases). Germline V CDR1 and CDR2: MNHEY, SVGEGT. The CDR3 loop spans 15 amino acids. The germline V and J ends were trimmed by 2 bases and 9 bases, with 14 bases remaining between them. The DNA for the CDR3 is TGTGCCAGCAGTTACGCGGGACAAGGGGCTTCACCCCTCCACTTT. It is translated as CASSYAGQGASPLHF.

This clonotype showed up many times. V is TRBV12-3 or TRBV12-4 and J is TRBJ2-5; no definite D call. This CDR3 has 15 residues. The ends were cut back, 3 bases at V and 4 bases at J, with 15 bases in the middle. DNA of the CDR3: TGTGCCAGCAGTTTTAGGCGTCCGGTGCTAGAGACCCAGTACTTC. Its translation: CASSFRRPVLETQYF.

This clonotype occurred many times. This chain joins TRBV7-2 and TRBJ2-1; D possibly matches TRBD1 or TRBD2 (5 bases each). The CDR3 is made up of 15 amino acids. Germline V gene data show CDR1 as SGHTA and CDR2 as FQGNSA. V shed 3 bases and J shed 1 base, with 10 bases lying between them. The CDR3, as DNA: TGTGCCAGCAGCTTTGGAGAGGGGTCCTACAATGAGCAGTTCTTC. This encodes CASSFGEGSYNEQFF.

The rearrangement uses TRBV6-2 or TRBV6-3 and TRBJ1-4; tentatively, D is TRBD1 (6 bases). Trimming pared 4 bases from V and 10 bases from J, leaving 13 bases between. The CDR3 has 13 residues. Germline V gene sequence: CDR1 MNHEY, CDR2 SVGEGT. The chain's CDR3 is CASSLDGGGKLFF. In DNA, the CDR3 is TGTGCCAGCAGTTTGGACGGGGGCGGAAAACTGTTTTTT.

This chain connects TRBV11-2 to TRBJ1-1; a possible D gene is TRBD1 (6 bases). The V end lost 3 bases, the J end lost 0 bases, and 14 bases lay between the germline ends. The CDR3 is 16 residues long. CDR1 is SGHAT and CDR2 is FQNNGV in the germline V gene. DNA for the CDR3: TGTGCCAGCAGCTTCGGGCCCAGGGGTATGAACACTGAAGCTTTCTTT. Protein product: CASSFGPRGMNTEAFF.

V and J are TRBV5-6 and TRBJ1-1; maybe TRBD1 (6 bases). V was clipped by 0 bases and J by 2 bases, with 11 bases between them. The germline CDR1 and CDR2 sequences are SGHDT and YYEEEE. The CDR3 loop spans 15 amino acids. The chain's CDR3 is CASSLDWGANTEAFF. The CDR3 coding sequence is TGTGCCAGCAGCTTGGATTGGGGGGCAAACACTGAAGCTTTCTTT.

This clonotype was detected many times. The chain recombines TRBV14 with TRBJ2-2; D may correspond to TRBD1 or TRBD2 (5 bases each). From germline, CDR1 is SGHDN and CDR2 FVKESK. The CDR3 spans 13 residues. V was trimmed by 5 bases and J by 6 bases, leaving 10 bases between them. CDR3 loop: CASSEGHAGELFF. The CDR3 nucleotides are TGTGCCAGCAGCGAGGGGCACGCCGGGGAGCTGTTTTTT. The variable domain in full, completed from reference TRBV14 and TRBJ2-2, reads EAGVTQFPSHSVIEKGQTVTLRCDPISGHDNLYWYRRVMGKEIKFLLHFVKESKQDESGMPNNRFLAERTGGTYSTLKVQPAELEDSGVYFCASSEGHAGELFFGEGSRLTVL.

This clonotype was seen more than once but under ten times. The chain recombines TRBV3-1 with TRBJ1-3; 7 positions agree with TRBD1. V shed 0 bases and J 4 bases; nucleotides not matched to a gene: 12. Germline V lookup: CDR1 LGHDT, CDR2 YNNKEL (reference sequence). The CDR3 totals 18 residues. DNA of the CDR3: TGTGCCAGCAGCCAAGACGGACAGGTCCGGAAAGAAGGAAACACCATATATTTT. This codes for CASSQDGQVRKEGNTIYF.

The chain employs TRBV19 and TRBJ1-1; D remains unclear. The CDR3 sequence is 12 residues long. Germline V gene lookup returns CDR1 LNHDA and CDR2 SQIVND (reference sequence). The ends were cut back, 4 bases at V and 4 bases at J, with 7 bases in the middle. This CDR3 reads CASSRSFTEAFF. As DNA, the CDR3 is TGTGCCAGTAGTAGGAGTTTCACTGAAGCTTTCTTT. The variable domain in full, completed from reference TRBV19 and TRBJ1-1, reads DGGITQSPKYLFRKEGQNVTLSCEQNLNHDAMYWYRQDPGQGLRLIYYSQIVNDFQKGDIAEGYSVSREKKESFPLTVTSAQKNPTAFYLCASSRSFTEAFFGQGTRLTVV.

Here the CDR3 DNA reads TGCAGCGTTGTCACGAGATTCACAGATACGCAGTATTTT. Translated: CSVVTRFTDTQYF. The chain uses TRBV29-1 and TRBJ2-3; D is ambiguous. The CDR3 is made up of 13 amino acids. Germline values: CDR1 SQVTM, CDR2 ANQGSEA. V lost 4 bases and J 2 bases, leaving 10 bases between the germline ends.

This clonotype was seen ten or more times. The chain couples TRBV5-1 to TRBJ2-1; TRBD2 aligns across 7 bases. Germline CDR1 and CDR2: SGHRS and YFSETQ. This CDR3 spans 15 amino acids. V lost 3 bases and J lost 11; bases outside the gene matches: 14. CDR3 protein: CASSSAVMGGRKQFF. As DNA, the CDR3 is TGCGCCAGCAGCTCAGCGGTGATGGGAGGGAGGAAGCAGTTCTTC.

V is TRBV20-1 and J is TRBJ1-1, with a weak D call TRBD1 (5 bases). The CDR3 contains 12 residues. Germline V gene sequence: CDR1 DFQATT, CDR2 SNEGSKA (reference sequence). Trimming shortened V by 3 bases and J by 8 bases, and 13 bases separated the two germline ends. The CDR3 DNA reads as TGCAGTGCTAGTCGAGGGCAGGGAGAAGCTTTCTTT. Translation gives CSASRGQGEAFF.

This clonotype occurred many times. The V and J genes are TRBV3-1 and TRBJ2-3; possible D gene TRBD2, 5 bases. The CDR3 extends over 12 amino acids. CDR1 LGHDT and CDR2 YNNKEL come from the germline V gene (reference sequence). Trimming pared 5 bases from V and 5 bases from J, leaving 8 bases between. This chain's CDR3 is CASSLDLDTQYF. CDR3 sequence (DNA): TGTGCCAGCAGCTTGGACTTAGATACGCAGTATTTT.

This clonotype has a count of ten or more. This chain links TRBV12-3 or TRBV12-4 with TRBJ2-7; D gene uncertain. The CDR3 is 14 amino acids. Trimming cost V 3 bases and J 2 bases, with 11 bases left between them. In DNA, the CDR3 is TGTGCCAGCAGTTTGCGGTTTAAGACCTACGAGCAGTACTTC. Amino acids: CASSLRFKTYEQYF.

The chain is built from TRBV20-1 and TRBJ2-3, with a weak D call TRBD2 (5 bases). V shed 2 bases and J shed 5 bases, with 8 bases lying between them. The CDR3 has 12 amino acids. The germline V gene has CDR1 DFQATT and CDR2 SNEGSKA (reference sequence). The CDR3 spells CSARLGGDTQYF. CDR3 sequence (DNA): TGCAGTGCTAGACTAGGAGGAGATACGCAGTATTTT.

The V call is TRBV20-1, the J call TRBJ2-7; D is uncertain. CDR1 is DFQATT and CDR2 is SNEGSKA in the germline V gene (reference sequence). Trimming stripped 5 bases from V and 2 bases from J, with 22 bases between. The CDR3 totals 16 residues. DNA of the CDR3: TGCAGTGCTTCCACACCCCGCCCCTCGGCCCCCTACGAGCAGTACTTC. Residues: CSASTPRPSAPYEQYF.

In its sample, this clonotype was seen many times. The V call is TRBV29-1, the J call TRBJ2-2; D gene ambiguous. CDR3 length: 10 residues. V lost 5 bases and J 7 bases, leaving 5 bases between the germline ends. The germline gives CDR1 SQVTM, CDR2 ANQGSEA. CDR3 coding DNA: TGCAGCGTTAAAAGCGGGGAGCTGTTTTTT. It encodes CSVKSGELFF.

This clonotype was recorded many times. The chain uses TRBV7-2 and TRBJ2-7, with 10 bases fitting TRBD2. CDR1 and CDR2 from the germline V gene are SGHTA and FQGNSA. The V gene end was trimmed by 1 base and the J gene end by 2 bases; junction bases not matched to a gene: 8. This CDR3 is built from 17 residues. CDR3 loop: CASSLGGTSGVAYEQYF. CDR3 sequence (DNA): TGTGCCAGCAGCTTAGGGGGAACTAGCGGGGTAGCCTACGAGCAGTACTTC.

This chain connects TRBV3-1 to TRBJ2-1; 12 nucleotides match TRBD2. This CDR3 is built from 15 residues. Per the germline V gene, CDR1 is LGHDT and CDR2 is YNNKEL (reference sequence). Germline trimming cut 6 bases from V and 6 bases from J; bases unmatched to any gene: 6. For the CDR3, the DNA is TGTGCCAGCAGTCCTAGCGGGGGGGGAATCAATGAGCAGTTCTTC. Translated, it gives CASSPSGGGINEQFF.

This clonotype has just a few counts. The chain employs TRBV7-2 and TRBJ2-3; 10 bases fit TRBD2. This CDR3 contains 16 residues. V lost 4 bases to trimming and J lost 8 bases; unmatched junction nucleotides: 12. Germline CDR1 SGHTA, CDR2 FQGNSA. The CDR3 sequence is CASSSEAGGPLATQYF. DNA for the CDR3: TGTGCCAGCAGCTCCGAAGCGGGGGGGCCTTTAGCTACGCAGTATTTT.

This clonotype occurred a few times. The CDR3 DNA is TGCAGTGCCCAAGGACTAGTCCTCACAGATACGCAGTATTTT. This sequence encodes CSAQGLVLTDTQYF. The gene calls are TRBV20-1 and TRBJ2-3; 7 nucleotides agree with TRBD2. CDR3 length: 14 amino acids. The V and J ends lost 6 bases and 2 bases, in that order; junction bases with no gene match: 8. Germline CDR1 and CDR2: DFQATT and SNEGSKA (reference sequence).

This clonotype was detected many times. The chain has TRBV6-2 or TRBV6-3 and TRBJ2-1; D is possibly TRBD2 (7 bases). Trimming cost V 2 bases and J 2 bases, with 10 bases left between them. The CDR3 spans 15 residues. Looked up from germline, CDR1 is MNHEY and CDR2 is SVGEGT. The CDR3, as DNA: TGTGCCAGCAGTTACCGGGGGGCCGCCTACAATGAGCAGTTCTTC. Translation gives CASSYRGAAYNEQFF.